Presented here are 21 T cell receptor beta chains from one specimen sequenced in a study of beta chain features in type 1 diabetes. Every bit of the isolated RNA underwent reverse transcription, so sequencing read expressed TCRB transcripts. Here immunoSEQ multiplex PCR was the method, and the copy in TCRdb shows in-frame clones only, minus some. There are 900,000 or so clones in the sample; roughly a sixth occur only once, and around 0.02% lies in the top ten. The sequencing sample was made of naive CD4+ T cells from blood. These receptor sequences come from a woman between 18 and 29 years old in good health.

The chain recombines TRBV6-1 with TRBJ1-5; D gene ambiguous. The CDR3 runs to 15 residues. Trimming took 8 bases from V and 3 from J, leaving 17 bases between them. Germline V gives CDR1 MNHNS, CDR2 SASEGT. CDR3 nucleotides: TGTGCCAGCCACACCTCACGCTTGGTCAATCAGCCCCAGCATTTT. It codes for CASHTSRLVNQPQHF.

The J gene is TRBJ1-5, the V gene TRBV15; D ambiguous. Trimming took 5 bases from V and 2 from J, leaving 7 bases between them. The CDR3 is 13 residues long. The germline gives CDR1 LNHNV, CDR2 YYDKDF (reference sequence). Here the CDR3 reads CATSAVGNQPQHF. The DNA of the CDR3 is TGTGCCACCAGCGCGGTCGGCAATCAGCCCCAGCATTTT.

This sequence joins TRBV4-2 and TRBJ2-2; D remains unclear. Trimming took 0 bases from V and 2 from J, leaving 4 bases between them. Germline assignment: CDR1 LGHNA and CDR2 YNFKEQ. CDR3 length equals 14 residues. The CDR3 spells CASSQEGNTGELFF. CDR3 DNA sequence: TGTGCCAGCAGCCAAGAAGGCAACACCGGGGAGCTGTTTTTT.

This clone came up a few times. The gene calls are TRBV28 and TRBJ2-7; no reliable D call. The CDR3 has 13 amino acids. V was pared by 5 bases and J by 2 bases, with 10 bases between. Germline values: CDR1 MDHEN, CDR2 SYDVKM. As DNA, the CDR3 is TGTGCCAGCAGTCCCCCCGAAACCTACGAGCAGTACTTC. Its protein is CASSPPETYEQYF.

Worth noting for this clone: An end of the junction differs from the germline gene, which may be a read error. The V and J genes are TRBV15 and TRBJ1-1; no reliable D call. Looked up from germline, CDR1 is LNHNV and CDR2 is YYDKDF (reference sequence). The CDR3 spans 16 residues. CDR3: CATSRDTALMNTEASF. The CDR3 region has the DNA TGTGCCACCAGCAGAGATACGGCATTGATGAACACCGAAGCTTCCTTT. Looking up the rest from reference TRBV15 and TRBJ1-1 gives the full variable domain: DAMVIQNPRYQVTQFGKPVTLSCSQTLNHNVMYWYQQKSSQAPKLLFHYYDKDFNNEADTPDNFQSRRPNTSFCFLDIRSPGLGDTAMYLCATSRDTALMNTEASFGQGTRLTVV.

This clone was seen only a few times. This chain connects TRBV9 to TRBJ1-1; 7 bases are a match to TRBD1. V lost 4 bases and J lost 0; bases outside the gene matches: 9. CDR3 length: 16 residues. Germline V CDR1 and CDR2: SGDLS, YYNGEE. The CDR3 is CASSSGQVHMNTEAFF. DNA of the CDR3: TGTGCCAGCAGCTCTGGACAGGTCCACATGAACACTGAAGCTTTCTTT.

The V and J genes are TRBV7-8 and TRBJ2-1, with D possibly being TRBD1 (5 bases). This CDR3 comprises 15 residues. In germline, CDR1 is SGHVS, CDR2 FQNEAQ. Between the trimmed V and J ends, which lost 5 bases and 1 base, there was a span of 12 bases. The CDR3 spells CASSLGVVSYNEQFF. The CDR3 nucleotides are TGTGCCAGCAGCCTAGGGGTGGTGTCCTACAATGAGCAGTTCTTC.

J is TRBJ1-2 and V is TRBV9; D remains unclear. The CDR3 is made up of 13 amino acids. Germline V lookup: CDR1 SGDLS, CDR2 YYNGEE. Between the trimmed V and J ends, which lost 1 base and 7 bases, there was a span of 11 bases. CDR3 region: CASSVSGVRGYTF. Here the CDR3 DNA reads TGTGCCAGCAGCGTATCTGGGGTTCGTGGCTACACCTTC.

The rearrangement joins TRBV7-9 to TRBJ2-7; 10 bases agree with TRBD1. CDR1 is SEHNR and CDR2 is FQNEAQ in the germline V gene (reference sequence). CDR3 length equals 15 residues. The junction had 5 bases not matched to a gene; V was cut back by 5 bases and J by 1 base. The CDR3 loop reads CASSHGQGGSYEQYF. The DNA for the CDR3 is TGTGCCAGCAGCCACGGACAGGGGGGATCCTACGAGCAGTACTTC.

The V gene is TRBV11-2, the J gene TRBJ2-7; D ambiguous. V shed 0 bases and J shed 12 bases, with 15 bases lying between them. CDR1 SGHAT and CDR2 FQNNGV come from the germline V gene. The length of the CDR3 is 13 residues. CDR3 bases: TGTGCCAGCAGCTTAGATCTGGCAAGTCCTTGGTACTTC. Its protein product is CASSLDLASPWYF.

This clone was picked up a small number of times. This sequence joins TRBV27 and TRBJ2-1; 7 bases match TRBD2. The CDR3 runs 16 residues. The germline V gene has CDR1 MNHEY and CDR2 SMNVEV (reference sequence). The junction had 16 bases not matched to a gene; V was cut back by 6 bases and J by 8 bases. In nucleotides, the CDR3 is TGTGCCAGCAGAAGGGGCGGGAGTTCTATACCGGATGAGCAGTTCTTC. Its translation is CASRRGGSSIPDEQFF.

A few counts support this clone. The same CDR3 can be traced to other DNA sequences in this sample. V gene TRBV7-9 combines with J gene TRBJ1-1; no clear D. Germline V gene lookup returns CDR1 SEHNR and CDR2 FQNEAQ (reference sequence). The CDR3 loop spans 13 amino acids. The V end lost 3 bases, the J end lost 0 bases, and 5 bases lay between the germline ends. For the CDR3, the DNA is TGTGCCAGCAGCTTGGCACTGAACACTGAAGCTTTCTTT. It yields the protein CASSLALNTEAFF.

V gene TRBV27 combines with J gene TRBJ2-6; a weak D match, TRBD1 (5 bases). This CDR3 region has 15 residues. Trimming pared 2 bases from V and 4 bases from J, leaving 9 bases between. The germline V gene encodes CDR1 MNHEY and CDR2 SMNVEV (reference sequence). This chain's CDR3 is CASSLARAGANVLTF. The CDR3 DNA sequence: TGTGCCAGCAGTTTAGCCAGGGCCGGGGCCAACGTCCTGACTTTC.

The chain employs TRBV7-2 and TRBJ2-5; D may be TRBD2 (6 bases). V lost 5 bases, J lost 5 bases, and 15 bases lay in between. Germline CDR1 is SGHTA and CDR2 is FQGNSA. The CDR3 covers 14 residues. CDR3 DNA sequence: TGTGCCAGCAGCCAAATGCGGGGTTGGGAGACCCAGTACTTC. It is translated as CASSQMRGWETQYF.

V usage is TRBV14 and J usage is TRBJ2-3; 10 nucleotides agree with TRBD2. The CDR3 spans 13 residues. With 8 bases clipped from V and 5 bases from J, the junction kept 4 bases outside the gene matches. Germline values: CDR1 SGHDN, CDR2 FVKESK. CDR3 sequence (DNA): TGTGCCAGCTCGGGACTAGCGAGAGATACGCAGTATTTT. It translates to CASSGLARDTQYF.

This clone was seen only a few times. The V and J genes are TRBV6-5 and TRBJ2-1, with a possible D match to TRBD1 (5 bases). CDR1 and CDR2 (germline): MNHEY, SVGAGI. This CDR3 is built from 13 residues. Trimming shortened V by 6 bases and J by 7 bases, and 13 bases separated the two germline ends. This CDR3 reads CASRKQVTNEQFF. The CDR3 nucleotides read TGTGCCAGCAGGAAACAGGTTACAAATGAGCAGTTCTTC.

CDR3 amino acids: CASRGIANTGELFF. The CDR3, as DNA: TGTGCCAGTAGGGGTATCGCGAACACCGGGGAGCTGTTTTTT. The chain employs TRBV19 and TRBJ2-2; D not resolved. CDR1 is LNHDA and CDR2 is SQIVND in the germline V gene (reference sequence). The V end was cut by 6 bases, the J end by 0 bases, with 8 bases between. CDR3 length: 14 amino acids.

The V call is TRBV28, the J call TRBJ2-7, with TRBD1 as a possible D gene (6 bases). V lost 6 bases, J lost 2 bases, and 11 bases lay in between. The CDR3 spans 13 residues. Germline CDR1 is MDHEN and CDR2 is SYDVKM. CDR3 protein: CASSRTATYEQYF. The CDR3 DNA sequence: TGTGCCAGCAGCCGGACAGCAACCTACGAGCAGTACTTC.

The rearrangement links TRBV6-6 to TRBJ1-2; 8 bases agree with TRBD1. Trimming took 0 bases from V and 2 from J; bases not matched to a gene: 5. This CDR3 is built from 16 residues. Germline V gives CDR1 MNHNY, CDR2 SVGAGI (reference sequence). For the CDR3, the DNA is TGTGCCAGCAGTTACTCAGGACAGGGAATGAACTATGGCTACACCTTC. It encodes CASSYSGQGMNYGYTF.

The chain links TRBV7-2 to TRBJ1-5; D not certain. CDR3 length: 13 residues. Per germline, CDR1 SGHTA and CDR2 FQGNSA. The V gene lost 6 bases and the J gene lost 9 bases, with 15 bases spanning the gap. Here the CDR3 reads CASSSAEGGPQHF. The CDR3 DNA reads as TGTGCCAGCAGTTCAGCGGAAGGTGGGCCCCAGCATTTT.

The chain joins TRBV9 to TRBJ1-2, with D perhaps TRBD1 (6 bases). Between the trimmed V and J ends, which lost 4 bases and 3 bases, there was a span of 7 bases. Germline lookup yields CDR1 SGDLS and CDR2 YYNGEE. CDR3 length: 12 amino acids. In DNA, the CDR3 is TGTGCCAGCAGCCAGGGGCACTATGGCTACACCTTC. This codes for CASSQGHYGYTF.